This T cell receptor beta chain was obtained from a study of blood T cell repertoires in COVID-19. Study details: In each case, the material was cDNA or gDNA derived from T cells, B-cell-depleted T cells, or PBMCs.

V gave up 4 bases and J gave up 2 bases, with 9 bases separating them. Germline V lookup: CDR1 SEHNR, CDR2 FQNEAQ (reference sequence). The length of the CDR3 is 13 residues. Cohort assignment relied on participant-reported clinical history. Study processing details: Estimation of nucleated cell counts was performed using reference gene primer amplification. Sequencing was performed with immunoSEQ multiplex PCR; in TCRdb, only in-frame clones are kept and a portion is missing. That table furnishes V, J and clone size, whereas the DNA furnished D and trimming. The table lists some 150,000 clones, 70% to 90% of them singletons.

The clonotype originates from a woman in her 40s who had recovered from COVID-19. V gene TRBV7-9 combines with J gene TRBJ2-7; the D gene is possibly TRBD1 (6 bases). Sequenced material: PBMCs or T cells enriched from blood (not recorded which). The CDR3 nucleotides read TGTGCCAGCAGCTGGGGACAACCCTACGAGCAGTACTTC. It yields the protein CASSWGQPYEQYF.